What follows is one T cell receptor beta chain and its context. Its specificity is not known. Next came a second PCR, run for about 7 to 12 cycles, which used a sample-barcoded 5' primer along with a J-beta primer mix. Using its own MiXCR run on the 5' RACE reads, TCRdb lists one record per CDR3 protein. This sample yields nearly 800,000 distinct CDR3 sequences, of which roughly 50% are seen a single time; 20% to 30% belongs to the top ten. The data belong to a study of blood T cells in healthy people across ages. Study-wide results and caveats: Unsorted PBMC material precluded a definitive naive versus antigen-experienced comparison. In older individuals, TCR beta diversity per million T cells was lower, falling roughly linearly with age.

The TCR was taken from a man in his forties in good health. The specimen sequenced was blood.

The CDR3 region has the DNA TGCAGCGTTAGCAGGGGCAATCAGCCCCAGCATTTT. Its translation is CSVSRGNQPQHF. The V call is TRBV29-1, the J call TRBJ1-5; D is perhaps TRBD1 (5 bases). Germline values: CDR1 SQVTM, CDR2 ANQGSEA. The CDR3 runs 12 residues. The ends were cut back, 5 bases at V and 2 bases at J, with 7 bases in the middle.